Included here is one T cell receptor beta chain sequence, with context. Antigen specificity is unknown. The source of the sample is a study of monozygotic twins with inflammatory bowel disease. TCRdb re-called the 5' RACE reads, yielding one record per CDR3 amino acid sequence without DNA. Across 400,000 to 500,000 distinct CDR3 sequences, the top ten clones capture less than 2.5% of the sample. Blood samples of 2.5 ml were drawn from every donor. CDR3 length: 16 residues. Germline V lookup: CDR1 MGHRA, CDR2 YSYEKL. Overall study findings and caveats: Especially with disease activity, IBD patients shared fewer clonotypes with others than healthy twins did. Healthy co-twins showed greater TCRbeta diversity (inverse Simpson) than IBD patients. Immunosuppressive treatments differing between patients may have added repertoire variability.

Sequenced input: blood. The gene calls are TRBV4-1 and TRBJ2-1; TCRdb proposes TRBD2, but this gene call is untestable without DNA. This receptor was taken from a human donor with ulcerative colitis or Crohn's disease, or a healthy co-twin of an affected twin (not recorded which). CDR3 sequence reads: CASSQEAGAGGNEQFF.